These 10 T cell receptor beta chains were sequenced from one sample in a study of cytotoxic CD8 clonotypes in ibrutinib-treated CLL. Profiling relied on immunoSEQ multiplex PCR, and the TCRdb table lists in-frame clones only, not all of them. The sample contains 100,000 to 150,000 clones, 75% to 90% of which appear only once. The sequencing used PBMCs, collected after 24 months of ibrutinib treatment. All receptors come from a human donor with chronic lymphocytic leukemia.

The chain is built from TRBV4-2 and TRBJ2-5; 13 bases are a match to TRBD2. The CDR3 extends over 16 amino acids. Germline CDR1 LGHNA, CDR2 YNFKEQ. V gave up 0 bases and J gave up 3 bases; unmatched junction bases: 1. CDR3 residues: CASSQEGLAGKETQYF. CDR3 coding DNA: TGTGCCAGCAGCCAAGAGGGACTAGCGGGGAAAGAGACCCAGTACTTC.

This clone was seen only a few times. The rearrangement joins TRBV19 to TRBJ1-5; TRBD1 is a possible D gene (5 bases). This CDR3 comprises 13 residues. V lost 3 bases and J lost 9, with 12 bases in between. CDR1 is LNHDA, CDR2 SQIVND, per germline (reference sequence). The CDR3 coding sequence is TGTGCCAGTAGTATCTCAAGGGACTGGCCCCAGCATTTT. It translates to CASSISRDWPQHF. Combining the CDR3 with reference TRBV19 and TRBJ1-5 gives the whole variable domain DGGITQSPKYLFRKEGQNVTLSCEQNLNHDAMYWYRQDPGQGLRLIYYSQIVNDFQKGDIAEGYSVSREKKESFPLTVTSAQKNPTAFYLCASSISRDWPQHFGDGTRLSIL.

The chain joins TRBV10-3 to TRBJ2-5; tentatively, D is TRBD2 (6 bases). Trimming cost V 0 bases and J 2 bases, with 16 bases left between them. Germline assignment: CDR1 ENHRY and CDR2 SYGVKD. CDR3 length: 17 amino acids. The CDR3: CAISESGRPGEQETQYF. Here the CDR3 DNA reads TGTGCCATCAGTGAGTCGGGACGCCCGGGAGAACAAGAGACCCAGTACTTC.

This chain uses TRBV28 with TRBJ2-5, with 9 bases aligning to TRBD1. This CDR3 region has 14 residues. Germline assignment: CDR1 MDHEN and CDR2 SYDVKM. After removal of 6 bases from V and 3 bases from J, the junction contained 5 bases not matched to a gene. Written as DNA, the CDR3 is TGTGCCAGCAGCCGCCGGGACAGGGAAGAGACCCAGTACTTC. Protein: CASSRRDREETQYF.

The CDR3 bases are TGTGCCATCAGTGCTAGCAGGCAAGCAACTAATGAAAAACTGTTTTTT. This gives the protein CAISASRQATNEKLFF. The V call is TRBV10-3, the J call TRBJ1-4, with no clear D. Germline V gene data show CDR1 as ENHRY and CDR2 as SYGVKD. CDR3 length: 16 residues. Trimming stripped 4 bases from V and 0 bases from J, with 12 bases between.

This sequence joins TRBV5-6 and TRBJ2-5; D may be TRBD2 (6 bases). The V and J ends lost 0 bases and 2 bases respectively, with 14 bases between them. Germline loops: CDR1 SGHDT, CDR2 YYEEEE. The CDR3 sequence is 16 residues long. The CDR3 DNA reads as TGTGCCAGCAGCTTGGCTTGGGGAGGTCCTCAAGAGACCCAGTACTTC. This translates into CASSLAWGGPQETQYF.

The chain links TRBV7-2 to TRBJ2-5; no clear D. Germline assignment: CDR1 SGHTA and CDR2 FQGNSA. This CDR3 is 14 amino acids long. V lost 0 bases, J lost 13 bases, and 18 bases lay in between. CDR3 sequence reads: CASSLAALDVARYF. CDR3 nucleotides: TGTGCCAGCAGCTTAGCCGCGCTAGATGTAGCTCGGTACTTC.

The CDR3 DNA follows: TGCGCCAGCAGTCAATCTCGGACTCATCTCGGTTTAGGGAATGAGCAGTTCTTC. Translating gives CASSQSRTHLGLGNEQFF. The chain joins TRBV23-1 to TRBJ2-1; a weak D match, TRBD2 (5 bases). TRBV23-1 is recorded as an ORF, its role being uncertain. V lost 0 bases, J lost 7 bases, and 22 bases lay in between. This CDR3 is 18 amino acids long.

The rearrangement uses TRBV7-9 and TRBJ2-7, with 9 bases matching TRBD1. Germline CDR1 SEHNR, CDR2 FQNEAQ (reference sequence). V was clipped by 3 bases and J by 11 bases; unmatched bases: 2. This CDR3 has 11 residues. CDR3 residues: CASSLTGGEYF. The CDR3 nucleotides read TGTGCCAGCAGCTTGACAGGGGGGGAGTACTTC.

The count of this clone is one. The J gene is TRBJ2-1, the V gene TRBV7-2, with D possibly being TRBD1 (5 bases). CDR3 length: 12 residues. Looked up from germline, CDR1 is SGHTA and CDR2 is FQGNSA. Trimming cost V 3 bases and J 12 bases, with 12 bases left between them. The CDR3 bases are TGTGCCAGCAGCTTGGTGACAGCTAGGCAGTTCTTC. Its protein is CASSLVTARQFF.